This entry lists 2 T cell receptor beta chains sequenced from one sample in a study of cytomegalovirus exposure and HLA in healthy donors. In the PCR, 60 Vbeta and 13 Jbeta primers were used. Generated by immunoSEQ multiplex PCR, the TCRdb table keeps only in-frame clones and is missing some. This listing includes some 50,000 clones. Material: PBMCs. These receptors were taken from a middle-aged woman in good health and CMV-seronegative.

J is TRBJ2-1 and V is TRBV9; 7 bases are a match to TRBD2. This CDR3 has 16 residues. Germline values: CDR1 SGDLS, CDR2 YYNGEE. Unmatched junction bases numbered 10, after V lost 2 bases and J lost 5 bases. CDR3 sequence: CASSVDGRLGNNEQFF. The CDR3 bases are TGTGCCAGCAGCGTTGACGGGAGGTTGGGGAACAATGAGCAGTTCTTC.

The chain recombines TRBV29-1 with TRBJ2-5; 10 bases are a match to TRBD2. Trimming took 4 bases from V and 5 from J; bases not matched to a gene: 7. The CDR3 length is 14 residues. Germline V gives CDR1 SQVTM, CDR2 ANQGSEA. This CDR3 is CSVVGLAGVETQYF. In nucleotides, the CDR3 is TGCAGCGTTGTCGGGCTAGCGGGAGTTGAGACCCAGTACTTC. The variable domain in full, completed from reference TRBV29-1 and TRBJ2-5, reads SAVISQKPSRDICQRGTSLTIQCQVDSQVTMMFWYRQQPGQSLTLIATANQGSEATYESGFVIDKFPISRPNLTFSTLTVSNMSPEDSSIYLCSVVGLAGVETQYFGPGTRLLVL.